A single sample gave rise to the 15 T cell receptor beta chains below, sequenced in a study of T cell responses to AZD1222 COVID-19 vaccine. This table comes from immunoSEQ multiplex PCR, and its TCRdb copy is limited to in-frame clones, with some not included. This table holds about 150,000 clones, around 85% found once. The starting material was peripheral blood, obtained after recovery from COVID-19. The receptors originated from an adult who had recovered from COVID-19.

V is TRBV10-3 and J is TRBJ2-7, with 9 bases that match TRBD1. From germline, CDR1 is ENHRY and CDR2 SYGVKD. The length of the CDR3 is 13 residues. V shed 7 bases, J shed 3 bases, and the junction held 4 bases outside the gene matches. In nucleotides, the CDR3 is TGTGCCATCAAGAGGGGACAGGGCTACGAGCAGTACTTC. As protein: CAIKRGQGYEQYF.

The chain combines TRBV7-2 with TRBJ2-4; a weak D match, TRBD2 (6 bases). The CDR3 consists of 16 residues. The V end lost 7 bases, the J end lost 1 base, and 17 bases lay between the germline ends. The V gene's germline CDR1 is SGHTA and CDR2 FQGNSA. The CDR3 DNA is TGTGCCAGCACCGGTGGGGGGAGGAGTGCCAAAAACATTCAGTACTTC. Amino acid sequence: CASTGGGRSAKNIQYF.

The chain carries TRBV5-1 and TRBJ2-3; 7 bases are a match to TRBD2. The trim removed 2 bases at V and 1 base at J, leaving 4 bases unmatched. CDR1 and CDR2 from the germline V gene are SGHRS and YFSETQ. The CDR3 totals 15 residues. The CDR3 reads CASSFSGLGTDTQYF. CDR3 sequence (DNA): TGCGCCAGCAGCTTTAGCGGGTTGGGCACAGATACGCAGTATTTT.

CDR3 sequence reads: CASSRTRANVLTF. The CDR3, as DNA: TGTGCCAGCAGTCGCACTAGGGCCAACGTCCTGACTTTC. The chain is built from TRBV6-5 and TRBJ2-6; unclear D gene. Trimming pared 5 bases from V and 5 bases from J, leaving 7 bases between. CDR3 length: 13 amino acids. In germline, CDR1 is MNHEY, CDR2 SVGAGI.

The chain carries TRBV7-6 and TRBJ2-5; D is possibly TRBD1 or TRBD2 (5 bases each). Per the germline V gene, CDR1 is SGHVS and CDR2 is FNYEAQ. V lost 8 bases to trimming and J lost 4 bases, with 14 bases between them. CDR3 size: 13 residues. The CDR3 nucleotides read TGTGCCAGCGGGGACGGCCACAGAGAGACCCAGTACTTC. Its translation: CASGDGHRETQYF.

This clone was picked up a small number of times. The chain has TRBV27 and TRBJ2-5; tentatively, D is TRBD1 (7 bases). The ends were cut back, 6 bases at V and 2 bases at J, with 13 bases in the middle. Germline-derived CDR1 and CDR2 are MNHEY and SMNVEV (reference sequence). CDR3 length equals 14 residues. The CDR3 protein is CASSRGAPQETQYF. For the CDR3, the DNA is TGTGCCAGCAGCAGGGGGGCCCCACAAGAGACCCAGTACTTC.

With regard to this clone: This same CDR3 is encoded by further DNA sequences in the sample. This chain links TRBV9 with TRBJ2-3; possible D gene TRBD1, 5 bases. CDR1 and CDR2 (germline): SGDLS, YYNGEE. V shed 1 base and J shed 2 bases, with 8 bases lying between them. This CDR3 region has 14 residues. CDR3 in DNA: TGTGCCAGCAGCGTAAGGGGTAACACAGATACGCAGTATTTT. Its protein product is CASSVRGNTDTQYF.

CDR3 residues: CASSPRDSTYEQYF. CDR3 DNA sequence: TGTGCCAGCAGTCCTCGGGACAGCACCTACGAGCAGTACTTC. The V gene is TRBV27, the J gene TRBJ2-7; 7 nucleotides match TRBD1. Trimming took 5 bases from V and 2 from J; bases not matched to a gene: 6. From germline, CDR1 is MNHEY and CDR2 SMNVEV (reference sequence). The CDR3 length is 14 residues.

The genes are TRBV5-4 and TRBJ1-6; TRBD1 matches at 10 bases. CDR3 length equals 14 residues. Trimming took 5 bases from V and 7 from J; bases not matched to a gene: 3. CDR1 and CDR2 from the germline V gene are SGHNT and YYREEE (reference sequence). Here the CDR3 reads CASSWTGGNSPLHF. The CDR3 nucleotides are TGTGCCAGCAGTTGGACAGGGGGAAATTCACCCCTCCACTTT.

V and J are TRBV7-9 and TRBJ1-1; D ambiguous. The CDR3 contains 13 residues. V was shortened by 5 bases and J by 11 bases, with 18 bases between the two germline ends. Per germline, CDR1 SEHNR and CDR2 FQNEAQ (reference sequence). Here the CDR3 reads CASSPESSRMAFF. The CDR3 DNA follows: TGTGCCAGCAGCCCAGAGTCATCCAGGATGGCTTTCTTT.

This chain links TRBV2 with TRBJ2-5, with 8 bases identical to TRBD1. V trimming: 6 bases; J trimming: 5 bases; junction bases outside the gene matches: 11. Germline V CDR1 and CDR2: SNHLY, FYNNEI. This CDR3 has 15 amino acids. The CDR3 reads CASRGRTGNGETQYF. CDR3 coding DNA: TGTGCCAGCAGGGGTCGGACAGGGAATGGGGAGACCCAGTACTTC.

The rearrangement joins TRBV5-4 to TRBJ1-2, with D possibly being TRBD1 (6 bases). The germline gives CDR1 SGHNT, CDR2 YYREEE (reference sequence). V was clipped by 3 bases and J by 2 bases, with 17 bases between them. The CDR3 loop spans 16 amino acids. The DNA of the CDR3 is TGTGCCAGCAGCTCCAGTACAGGGATGGGGAACTATGGCTACACCTTC. Its protein product is CASSSSTGMGNYGYTF.

The V gene is TRBV28, the J gene TRBJ2-1; TRBD2 matches 8 bases. The CDR3 has 15 residues. V gave up 6 bases and J gave up 0 bases; unmatched junction bases: 4. Per the germline V gene, CDR1 is MDHEN and CDR2 is SYDVKM. CDR3 sequence reads: CASSLSGSSYNEQFF. CDR3 nucleotide sequence: TGTGCCAGCAGCCTGAGCGGGAGCTCCTACAATGAGCAGTTCTTC.

J is TRBJ1-1 and V is TRBV28; the D is unclear. Germline V gives CDR1 MDHEN, CDR2 SYDVKM. The CDR3 length is 16 residues. Trimming cost V 3 bases and J 3 bases, with 17 bases left between them. CDR3 sequence (DNA): TGTGCCAGCAGTTTTTCGGCTGCCACTCGGGACACTGAAGCTTTCTTT. This codes for CASSFSAATRDTEAFF.

To note about this clone: Different DNA sequences within this sample yield the same CDR3. The J gene is TRBJ1-1, the V gene TRBV5-4, with TRBD1 matching over 8 bases. The germline gives CDR1 SGHNT, CDR2 YYREEE (reference sequence). This CDR3 has 15 residues. With 3 bases clipped from V and 0 bases from J, the junction kept 4 bases outside the gene matches. The CDR3 region is CASSSGQGMNTEAFF. For the CDR3, the DNA is TGTGCCAGCAGCTCAGGACAGGGAATGAACACTGAAGCTTTCTTT.